The clone carrying this T cell receptor beta chain was picked up a small number of times. As yet, its antigen is unknown. V lost 4 bases, J lost 11 bases, and 15 bases stayed unmatched. The germline V gene encodes CDR1 SNHLY and CDR2 FYNNEI. The length of the CDR3 is 15 residues. The sample is drawn from a study of blood T cells in healthy people across ages. General observations from the study: The long-lived group displayed more naive CD4+ cells, plus higher diversity, than the aged donors did.

Sample-barcoded 5' priming and a J-beta primer mix drove a second PCR of about 6 to 12 cycles. One entry per CDR3 protein, called by TCRdb with MiXCR from the 5' RACE reads. Of about 770,000 distinct CDR3 sequences listed, 40% to 50% are singletons. The origin of this receptor is a man in his 60s in good health. This chain uses TRBV2 with TRBJ2-5; 8 bases map to TRBD2. Sequencing was carried out using blood. The DNA of the CDR3 is TGTGCCAGCAGTGGTACTAGCGGTGGCCTGGGGGAGCAGTACTTC. It specifies CASSGTSGGLGEQYF. The full variable domain, its missing parts supplied by reference TRBV2 and TRBJ2-5, is EPEVTQTPSHQVTQMGQEVILRCVPISNHLYFYWYRQILGQKVEFLVSFYNNEISEKSEIFDDQFSVERPDGSNFTLKIRSTKLEDSAMYFCASSGTSGGLGEQYFGPGTRLLVL.